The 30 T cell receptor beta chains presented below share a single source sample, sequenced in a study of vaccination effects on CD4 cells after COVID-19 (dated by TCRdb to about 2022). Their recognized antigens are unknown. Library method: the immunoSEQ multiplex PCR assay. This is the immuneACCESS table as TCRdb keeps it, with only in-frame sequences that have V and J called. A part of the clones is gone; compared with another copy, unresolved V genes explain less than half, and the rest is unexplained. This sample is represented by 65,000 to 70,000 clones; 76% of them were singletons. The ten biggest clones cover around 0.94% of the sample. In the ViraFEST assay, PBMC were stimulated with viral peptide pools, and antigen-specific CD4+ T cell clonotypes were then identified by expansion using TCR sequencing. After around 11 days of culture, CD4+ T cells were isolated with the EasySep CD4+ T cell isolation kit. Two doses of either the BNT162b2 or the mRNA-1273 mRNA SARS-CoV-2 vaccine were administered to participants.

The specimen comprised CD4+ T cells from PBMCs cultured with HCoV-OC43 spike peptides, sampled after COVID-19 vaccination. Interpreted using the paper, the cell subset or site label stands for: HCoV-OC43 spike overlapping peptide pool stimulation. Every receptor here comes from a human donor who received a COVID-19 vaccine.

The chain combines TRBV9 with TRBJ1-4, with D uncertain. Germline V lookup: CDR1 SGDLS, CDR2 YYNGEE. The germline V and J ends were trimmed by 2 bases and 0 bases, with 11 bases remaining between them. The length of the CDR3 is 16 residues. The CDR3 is CASSVRGTATNEKLFF. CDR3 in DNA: TGTGCCAGCAGCGTTCGCGGTACCGCAACTAATGAAAAACTGTTTTTT.

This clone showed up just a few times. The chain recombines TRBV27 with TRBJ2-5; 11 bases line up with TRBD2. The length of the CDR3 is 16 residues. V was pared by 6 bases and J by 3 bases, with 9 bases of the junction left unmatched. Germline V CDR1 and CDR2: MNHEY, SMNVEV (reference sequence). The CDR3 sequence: CASRPTSGASKETQYF. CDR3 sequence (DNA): TGTGCCAGCAGACCGACTAGCGGGGCGTCCAAAGAGACCCAGTACTTC.

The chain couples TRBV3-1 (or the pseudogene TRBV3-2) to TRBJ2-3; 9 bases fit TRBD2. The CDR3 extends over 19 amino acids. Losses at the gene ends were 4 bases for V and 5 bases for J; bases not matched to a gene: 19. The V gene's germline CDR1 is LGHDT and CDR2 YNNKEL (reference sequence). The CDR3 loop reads CASSPLLPRGGGVGDTQYF. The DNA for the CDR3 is TGTGCCAGCAGCCCCCTTCTCCCGCGGGGCGGGGGGGTAGGAGATACGCAGTATTTT.

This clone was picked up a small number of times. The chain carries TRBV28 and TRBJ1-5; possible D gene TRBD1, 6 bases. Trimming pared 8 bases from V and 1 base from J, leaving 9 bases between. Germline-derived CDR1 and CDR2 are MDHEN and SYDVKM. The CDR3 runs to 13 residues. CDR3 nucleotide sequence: TGTGCCAGCCACAGGGACAGCAATCAGCCCCAGCATTTT. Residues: CASHRDSNQPQHF.

The CDR3 bases are TGTGCCAGCAGAGAGACAGGGGCCGGGGAGCTGTTTTTT. Translation: CASRETGAGELFF. This chain links TRBV2 with TRBJ2-2, with 8 nucleotides matching TRBD1. J lost 6 bases, V lost 6 bases, and 3 bases had no gene match. The CDR3 runs 13 residues. In germline, CDR1 is SNHLY, CDR2 FYNNEI.

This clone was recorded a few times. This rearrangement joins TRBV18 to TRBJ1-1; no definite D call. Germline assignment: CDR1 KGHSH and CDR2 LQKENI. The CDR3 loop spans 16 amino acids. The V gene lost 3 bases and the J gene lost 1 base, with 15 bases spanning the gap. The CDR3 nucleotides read TGTGCCAGCTCACCTCGTGTTAACTCCGAGAACACTGAAGCTTTCTTT. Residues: CASSPRVNSENTEAFF.

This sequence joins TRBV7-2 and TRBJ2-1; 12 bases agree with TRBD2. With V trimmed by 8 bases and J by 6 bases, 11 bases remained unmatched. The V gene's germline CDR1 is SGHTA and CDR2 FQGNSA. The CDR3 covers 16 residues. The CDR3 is CASRPPLAGGRNEQFF. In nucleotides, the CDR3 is TGTGCCAGCCGACCCCCCCTAGCGGGGGGGCGCAATGAGCAGTTCTTC.

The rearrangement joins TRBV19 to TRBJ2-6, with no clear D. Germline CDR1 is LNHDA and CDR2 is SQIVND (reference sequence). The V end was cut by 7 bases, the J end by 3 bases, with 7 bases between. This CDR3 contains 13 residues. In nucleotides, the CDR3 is TGTGCCAGTACCGCGGATGGGGCCAACGTCCTGACTTTC. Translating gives CASTADGANVLTF.

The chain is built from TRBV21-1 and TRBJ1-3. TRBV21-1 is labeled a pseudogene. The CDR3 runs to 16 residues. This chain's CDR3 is CASSKQKSEGGNTIYF. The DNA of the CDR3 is TGTGCCAGCAGCAAACAGAAGTCGGAGGGAGGAAACACCATATATTTT.

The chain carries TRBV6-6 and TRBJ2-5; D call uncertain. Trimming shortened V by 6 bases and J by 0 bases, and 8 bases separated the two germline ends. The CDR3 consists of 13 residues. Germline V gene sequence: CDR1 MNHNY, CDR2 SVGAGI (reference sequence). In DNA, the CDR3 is TGTGCCAGCAGGATAAGGTACCAAGAGACCCAGTACTTC. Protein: CASRIRYQETQYF.

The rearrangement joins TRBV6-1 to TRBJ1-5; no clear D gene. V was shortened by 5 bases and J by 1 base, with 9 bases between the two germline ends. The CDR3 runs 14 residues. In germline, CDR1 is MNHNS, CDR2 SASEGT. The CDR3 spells CASSQTGSNQPQHF. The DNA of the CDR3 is TGTGCCAGCAGTCAGACGGGAAGCAATCAGCCCCAGCATTTT.

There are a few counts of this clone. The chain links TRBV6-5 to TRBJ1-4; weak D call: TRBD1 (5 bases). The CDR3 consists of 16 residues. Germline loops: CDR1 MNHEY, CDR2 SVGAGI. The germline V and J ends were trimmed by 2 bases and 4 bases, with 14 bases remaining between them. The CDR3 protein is CASSYRDGPSNEKLFF. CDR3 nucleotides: TGTGCCAGCAGTTACCGGGACGGCCCAAGTAATGAAAAACTGTTTTTT.

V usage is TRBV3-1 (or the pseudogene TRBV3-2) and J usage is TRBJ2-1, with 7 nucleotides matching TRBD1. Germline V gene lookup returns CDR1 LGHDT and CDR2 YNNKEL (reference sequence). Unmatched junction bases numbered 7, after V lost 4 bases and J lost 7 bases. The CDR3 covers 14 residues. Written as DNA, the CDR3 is TGTGCCAGCAGCCCTGCTAGGGGGCGAAATGAGCAGTTCTTC. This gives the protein CASSPARGRNEQFF.

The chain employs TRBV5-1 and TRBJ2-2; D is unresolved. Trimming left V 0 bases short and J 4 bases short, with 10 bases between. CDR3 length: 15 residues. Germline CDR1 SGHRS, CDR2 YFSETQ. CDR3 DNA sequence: TGCGCCAGCAGCTTGGTGGTAGTGAGCACCGGGGAGCTGTTTTTT. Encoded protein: CASSLVVVSTGELFF.

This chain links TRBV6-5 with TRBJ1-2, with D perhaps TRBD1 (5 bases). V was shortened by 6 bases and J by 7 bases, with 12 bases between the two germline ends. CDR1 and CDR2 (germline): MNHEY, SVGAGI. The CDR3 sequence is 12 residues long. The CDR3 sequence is CASRKTDTGYTF. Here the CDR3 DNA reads TGTGCCAGCAGAAAGACAGATACTGGCTACACCTTC.

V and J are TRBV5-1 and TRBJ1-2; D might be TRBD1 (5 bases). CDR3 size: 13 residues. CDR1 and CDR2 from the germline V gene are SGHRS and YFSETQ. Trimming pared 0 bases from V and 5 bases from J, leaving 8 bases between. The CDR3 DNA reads TGCGCCAGCAGCTTGGCAGGGAGTTATGGCTACACCTTC. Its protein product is CASSLAGSYGYTF. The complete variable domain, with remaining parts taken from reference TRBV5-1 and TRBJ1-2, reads KAGVTQTPRYLIKTRGQQVTLSCSPISGHRSVSWYQQTPGQGLQFLFEYFSETQRNKGNFPGRFSGRQFSNSRSEMNVSTLELGDSALYLCASSLAGSYGYTFGSGTRLTVV.

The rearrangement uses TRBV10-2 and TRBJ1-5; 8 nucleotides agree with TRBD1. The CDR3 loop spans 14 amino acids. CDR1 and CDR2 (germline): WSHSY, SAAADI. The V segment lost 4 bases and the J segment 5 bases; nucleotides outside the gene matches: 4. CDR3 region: CASSATGVDQPQHF. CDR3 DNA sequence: TGCGCCAGCAGTGCGACAGGGGTCGATCAGCCCCAGCATTTT.

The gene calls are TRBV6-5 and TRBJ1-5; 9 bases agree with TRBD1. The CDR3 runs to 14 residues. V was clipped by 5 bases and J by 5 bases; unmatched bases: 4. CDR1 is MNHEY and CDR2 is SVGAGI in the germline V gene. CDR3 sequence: CASSKGQGYQPQHF. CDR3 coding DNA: TGTGCCAGCAGTAAGGGACAGGGCTATCAGCCCCAGCATTTT.

The CDR3 reads CATNDGQATNYGYTF. As DNA, the CDR3 is TGTGCCACCAACGATGGACAGGCGACTAACTATGGCTACACCTTC. This chain uses TRBV4-2 with TRBJ1-2; 7 nucleotides agree with TRBD1. The CDR3 totals 15 residues. The trim removed 10 bases at V and 0 bases at J, leaving 11 bases unmatched. CDR1 and CDR2 from the germline V gene are LGHNA and YNFKEQ.

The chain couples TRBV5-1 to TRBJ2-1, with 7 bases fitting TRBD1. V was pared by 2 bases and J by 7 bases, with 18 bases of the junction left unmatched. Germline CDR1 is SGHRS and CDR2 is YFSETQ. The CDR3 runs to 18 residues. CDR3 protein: CASSLGIIVGGALNEQFF. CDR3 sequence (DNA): TGCGCCAGCAGCTTAGGTATTATCGTAGGGGGCGCGTTGAATGAGCAGTTCTTC.

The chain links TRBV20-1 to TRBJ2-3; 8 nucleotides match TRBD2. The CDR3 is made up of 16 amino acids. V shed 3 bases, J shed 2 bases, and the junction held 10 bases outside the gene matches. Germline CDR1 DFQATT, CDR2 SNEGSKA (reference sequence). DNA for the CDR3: TGCAGTGCTAGTTGGGGTGTAGCGGGGCACACAGATACGCAGTATTTT. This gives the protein CSASWGVAGHTDTQYF.

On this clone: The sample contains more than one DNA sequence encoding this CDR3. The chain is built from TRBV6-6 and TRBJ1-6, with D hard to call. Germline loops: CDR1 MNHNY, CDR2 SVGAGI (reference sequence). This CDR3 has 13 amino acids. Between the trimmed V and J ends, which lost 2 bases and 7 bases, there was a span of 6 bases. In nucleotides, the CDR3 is TGTGCCAGCAGTTACGGGTTAAATTCACCCCTCCACTTT. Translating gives CASSYGLNSPLHF.

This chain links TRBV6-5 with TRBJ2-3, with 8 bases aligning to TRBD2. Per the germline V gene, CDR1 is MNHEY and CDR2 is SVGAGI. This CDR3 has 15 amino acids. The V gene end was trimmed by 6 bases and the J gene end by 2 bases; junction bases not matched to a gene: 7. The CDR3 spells CASRDSGASTDTQYF. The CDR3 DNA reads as TGTGCCAGCAGGGATAGCGGGGCCTCCACAGATACGCAGTATTTT.

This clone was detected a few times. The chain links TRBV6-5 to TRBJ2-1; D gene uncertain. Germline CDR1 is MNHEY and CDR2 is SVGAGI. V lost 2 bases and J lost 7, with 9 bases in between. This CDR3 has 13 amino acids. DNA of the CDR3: TGTGCCAGCAGTTACCCCCGTAGTAATGAGCAGTTCTTC. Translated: CASSYPRSNEQFF.

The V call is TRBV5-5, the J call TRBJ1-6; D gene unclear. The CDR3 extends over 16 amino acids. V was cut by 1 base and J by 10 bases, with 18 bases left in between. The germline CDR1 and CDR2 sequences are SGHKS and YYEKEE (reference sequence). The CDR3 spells CASSLFRFDGRSPLHF. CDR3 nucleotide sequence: TGTGCCAGCAGCTTGTTTCGGTTTGACGGCAGATCACCCCTCCACTTT. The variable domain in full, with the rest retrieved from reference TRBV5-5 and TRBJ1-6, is DAGVTQSPTHLIKTRGQQVTLRCSPISGHKSVSWYQQVLGQGPQFIFQYYEKEERGRGNFPDRFSARQFPNYSSELNVNALLLGDSALYLCASSLFRFDGRSPLHFGNGTRLTVT.

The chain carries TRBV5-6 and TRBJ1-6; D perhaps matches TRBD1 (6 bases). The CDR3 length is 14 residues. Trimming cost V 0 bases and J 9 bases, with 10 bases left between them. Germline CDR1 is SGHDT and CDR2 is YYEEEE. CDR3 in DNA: TGTGCCAGCAGCTTGGAGGGGGGCGGTTCACCCCTCCACTTT. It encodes CASSLEGGGSPLHF.

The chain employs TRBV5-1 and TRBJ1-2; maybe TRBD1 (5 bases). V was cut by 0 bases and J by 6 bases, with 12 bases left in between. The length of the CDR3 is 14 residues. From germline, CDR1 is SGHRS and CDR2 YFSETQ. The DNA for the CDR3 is TGCGCCAGCAGCTTGGCCGCAGGGTGGGATGGCTACACCTTC. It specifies CASSLAAGWDGYTF. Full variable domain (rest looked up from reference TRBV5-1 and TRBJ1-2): KAGVTQTPRYLIKTRGQQVTLSCSPISGHRSVSWYQQTPGQGLQFLFEYFSETQRNKGNFPGRFSGRQFSNSRSEMNVSTLELGDSALYLCASSLAAGWDGYTFGSGTRLTVV.

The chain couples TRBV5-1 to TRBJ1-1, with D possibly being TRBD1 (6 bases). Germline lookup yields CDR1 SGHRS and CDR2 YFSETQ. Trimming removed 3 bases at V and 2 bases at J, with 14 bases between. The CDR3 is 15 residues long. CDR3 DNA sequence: TGCGCCAGCAGCTCGGAGACAGGTTCCAACACTGAAGCTTTCTTT. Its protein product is CASSSETGSNTEAFF.

The CDR3 sequence is CAWSAGAGANVLTF. CDR3 coding DNA: TGTGCCTGGAGTGCGGGGGCTGGGGCCAACGTCCTGACTTTC. V usage is TRBV30 and J usage is TRBJ2-6, with D maybe TRBD2 (6 bases). This CDR3 comprises 14 residues. The germline gives CDR1 GTSNPN, CDR2 SVGIG (reference sequence). Deletions cut 1 base from V and 2 bases from J, with 6 bases between.

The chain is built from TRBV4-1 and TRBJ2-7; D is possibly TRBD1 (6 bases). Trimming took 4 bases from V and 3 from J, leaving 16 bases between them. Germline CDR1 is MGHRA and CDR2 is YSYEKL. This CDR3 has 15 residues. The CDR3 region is CASSPDRDTLYEQYV. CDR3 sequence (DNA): TGCGCCAGCAGCCCGGATCGGGACACCCTCTACGAGCAGTACGTC.